This is a list of T cell receptor beta chains from one sample in a study of CD8+ T cells in alopecia areata. TCRdb's copy holds only in-frame clones and misses some; the assay was immunoSEQ multiplex PCR. This table has 170,000 or so clones, roughly 65% appearing once. Specimen: CD4+ T cells sorted from blood, collected at week 0. The receptors shown here come from a human donor with alopecia areata. Each CDR3 is given with its conserved first and last residue. The D gene is left open where the match is weak. Not all rows give a size; the values are once, few, many and, for expanded clones, a class.

few,TRBJ2-3,-,TRBV5-1,CASSLGQPTDTQYF,TGCGCCAGCAGCTTGGGTCAGCCGACAGATACGCAGTATTTT
-,TRBJ1-2,-,TRBV4-3,CASSQENRADYGYTF,TGCGCCAGCAGCCAAGAAAACAGGGCCGACTATGGCTACACCTTC
few,TRBJ1-2,-,TRBV30,CAWSVSGVDTF,TGTGCCTGGAGTGTATCCGGCGTCGACACCTTC
-,TRBJ1-5,-,TRBV5-1,CASSFGGNQPQHF,TGCGCCAGCAGCTTTGGTGGGAATCAGCCCCAGCATTTT
once,TRBJ2-3,TRBD1,TRBV30,CAWRRRRTGQGVDTQYF,TGTGCCTGGAGGAGGAGGCGGACGGGACAGGGAGTCGATACGCAGTATTTT
many,TRBJ2-3,-,TRBV9,CASSVVGAKEDTQYF,TGTGCCAGCAGCGTAGTTGGGGCCAAGGAAGATACGCAGTATTTT
-,TRBJ1-1,-,TRBV29-1,CSVVGRGVNTEAFF,TGCAGCGTTGTGGGGAGAGGCGTGAACACTGAAGCTTTCTTT
-,TRBJ1-2,-,TRBV6-5,CASRGSGRITF,TGTGCCAGCAGGGGCTCAGGACGGATCACCTTC
-,TRBJ2-1,-,TRBV30,CAWMLGALDNEQFF,TGTGCCTGGATGCTCGGGGCTTTAGACAATGAGCAGTTCTTC
many,TRBJ2-7,TRBD2,TRBV7-2,CASSFSRGLAGTEQYF,TGTGCCAGCAGCTTTAGCAGAGGACTAGCGGGGACCGAGCAGTACTTC
-,TRBJ1-1,-,TRBV30,CAWSVGNTEAFF,TGTGCCTGGAGTGTCGGAAACACTGAAGCTTTCTTT
-,TRBJ2-6,-,TRBV2,CASRDSGANVLTF,TGTGCCAGCAGGGATTCTGGGGCCAACGTCCTGACTTTC
once,TRBJ1-5,TRBD1,TRBV30,CAWGTGEPQHF,TGTGCCTGGGGAACAGGGGAGCCCCAGCATTTT
-,TRBJ2-7,TRBD1,TRBV29-1,CSVGTDIPYEQYF,TGCAGCGTCGGGACAGATATTCCCTACGAGCAGTACTTC
-,TRBJ1-1,-,TRBV29-1,CSVEGLVSTEAFF,TGCAGCGTTGAAGGTCTGGTGTCCACTGAAGCTTTCTTT
-,TRBJ2-7,TRBD2,TRBV29-1,CSVAETSAVFGEQYF,TGCAGCGTCGCCGAGACTAGCGCTGTTTTCGGTGAGCAGTACTTC
-,TRBJ2-3,-,TRBV5-8,CASSLAHLADTQYF,TGTGCCAGCAGCTTGGCACATCTAGCAGATACGCAGTATTTT
-,TRBJ2-3,-,TRBV5-6,CASSLFVSTDTQYF,TGTGCCAGCAGCTTGTTCGTCAGCACAGATACGCAGTATTTT